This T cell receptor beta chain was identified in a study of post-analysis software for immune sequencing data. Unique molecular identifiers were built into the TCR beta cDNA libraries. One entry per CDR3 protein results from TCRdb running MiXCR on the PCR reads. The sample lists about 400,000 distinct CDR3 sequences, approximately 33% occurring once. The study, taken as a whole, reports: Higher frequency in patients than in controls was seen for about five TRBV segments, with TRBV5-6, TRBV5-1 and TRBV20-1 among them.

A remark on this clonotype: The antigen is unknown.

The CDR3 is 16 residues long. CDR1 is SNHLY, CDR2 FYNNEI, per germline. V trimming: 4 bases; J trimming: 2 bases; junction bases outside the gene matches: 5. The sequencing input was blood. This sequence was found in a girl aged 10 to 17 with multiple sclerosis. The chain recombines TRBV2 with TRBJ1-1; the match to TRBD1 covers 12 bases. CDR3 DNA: TGTGCCAGCAGTGGGGGACAGGGGGCGACCAACACTGAAGCTTTCTTT. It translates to CASSGGQGATNTEAFF.